This T cell receptor (beta chain) was captured by sequencing in a study of identical twins. Remarks on this clonotype: The antigen is unknown.

CDR1 SGHDN and CDR2 FVKESK come from the germline V gene. The V and J ends lost 1 base and 15 bases, in that order; junction bases with no gene match: 7. The CDR3 runs 13 residues. A template switching step contributed a universal primer site, while unique molecular identifiers were present in the cDNA. In TCRdb, the 5' RACE reads were re-called with MiXCR into one record per CDR3 protein. The sample lists 450,000 to 650,000 distinct CDR3 sequences; 13% to 15% were seen once. In every case, the donor was a healthy Caucasian. Study-level points and caveats: There was more out-of-frame TCR alpha sharing in monozygotic twins than models estimated.

These data were likewise used in another study, on yellow fever vaccine responses in identical twins.

The source material was CD4+ T cells sorted from blood. The chain employs TRBV14 and TRBJ1-4, with TRBD1 matching 8 bases. The receptor comes from a woman between 18 and 29 years old in good health. The DNA of the CDR3 is TGTGCCAGCAGCCAAGGGAGGACAGGGATCGTGTTTTTT. Its translation: CASSQGRTGIVFF.